A single sample gave rise to the 5 T cell receptor beta chains below, sequenced in a study of T cell responses to AZD1222 COVID-19 vaccine (TCRdb year 2021). Per the publication, the time point label means: baseline before first vaccination. Receptors were amplified or captured by the immunoSEQ multiplex PCR assay. In its TCRdb copy, this immuneACCESS table keeps in-frame sequences only and misses some clones. Where compared with another copy, unresolved V genes explain less than half of these, and the others have no known cause. Counted in this sample were 70,000 or so clones; around nine tenths of them appeared once. About 25% of the sample goes to the ten largest clones. The specimen comprised peripheral blood, sampled on day 0 of AZD1222 vaccination. All receptors derive from an adult in good health.

The chain has TRBV24-1 and TRBJ2-1; 9 nucleotides match TRBD2. The ends lost 4 bases at V and 8 bases at J; junction bases unmatched: 11. Germline CDR1 and CDR2: KGHDR and SFDVKD. This CDR3 has 16 amino acids. CDR3 sequence reads: CATSDRGAGGTDEQFF. Here the CDR3 DNA reads TGTGCCACCAGTGACCGGGGAGCGGGGGGTACAGATGAGCAGTTCTTC.

The CDR3 protein is CASSASVRTGAYEQYF. CDR3 DNA: TGTGCCAGCAGCGCGTCCGTGAGGACAGGGGCCTACGAGCAGTACTTC. This chain uses TRBV7-9 with TRBJ2-7, with 9 nucleotides matching TRBD1. CDR3 length equals 16 residues. Per germline, CDR1 SEHNR and CDR2 FQNEAQ (reference sequence). Trimming cost V 5 bases and J 2 bases; bases outside gene matches: 10.

The rearrangement uses TRBV24-1 and TRBJ2-6; unclear D gene. V lost 10 bases to trimming and J lost 4 bases, with 10 bases between them. The CDR3 length is 13 residues. Germline CDR1 KGHDR, CDR2 SFDVKD. The CDR3 DNA sequence: TGTGCCACGACTCGACCCGGGGCCAACGTCCTGACTTTC. Translation: CATTRPGANVLTF.

V and J are TRBV28 and TRBJ2-3, with D possibly matching TRBD1 (6 bases). Germline loops: CDR1 MDHEN, CDR2 SYDVKM. V gave up 7 bases and J gave up 6 bases, with 17 bases separating them. CDR3 size: 14 residues. As DNA, the CDR3 is TGTGCCAGCAAACTAGGGGGAACTTCGGATACGCAGTATTTT. Its translation is CASKLGGTSDTQYF.

The DNA for the CDR3 is TGCGCCAGCAGCCAAGATCCAGCGGGGGGGCCGACAGATACGCAGTATTTT. It specifies CASSQDPAGGPTDTQYF. The rearrangement links TRBV4-3 to TRBJ2-3; 10 bases align to TRBD2. This CDR3 has 17 residues. Germline CDR1 LGHNA, CDR2 YSLEER. The V gene end was trimmed by 0 bases and the J gene end by 3 bases; junction bases not matched to a gene: 6.